The 28 T cell receptor beta chains below were found in one sample sequenced in a study of breast tumors, draining lymph nodes, adjacent tissues. TCRdb analysed the multiplex PCR reads with MiXCR anew, one entry per CDR3 protein. This sample has about 230,000 distinct CDR3 sequences, with approximately 30% found just once. Breast cancer patients provided tissue from their axillary draining lymph nodes. The material sequenced was axillary lymph node tissue. These receptors were obtained from a female donor with breast cancer. Some clones in this sample may be carry-over from other donors' samples.

This clonotype was seen at least ten times. V and J are TRBV7-8 and TRBJ2-7; D remains unclear. Germline V CDR1 and CDR2: SGHVS, FQNEAQ. The CDR3 has 13 residues. Between the trimmed V and J ends, which lost 5 bases and 3 bases, there was a span of 11 bases. In nucleotides, the CDR3 is TGTGCCAGCAGCGCTACGTCCCACTACGAGCAGTACTTC. This encodes CASSATSHYEQYF.

This clonotype was counted at least ten times. The rearrangement joins TRBV6-5 to TRBJ2-1, with 10 bases matching TRBD1. J lost 5 bases, V lost 0 bases, and 13 bases had no gene match. This CDR3 is built from 19 residues. The germline CDR1 and CDR2 sequences are MNHEY and SVGAGI. In DNA, the CDR3 is TGTGCCAGCAGTTACTCCCGGGACAGGGGTTTGGGCACCAACAATGAGCAGTTCTTC. Amino acids: CASSYSRDRGLGTNNEQFF.

This clonotype was counted at least ten times. This rearrangement joins TRBV6-2 or TRBV6-3 to TRBJ2-7; D is perhaps TRBD1 (5 bases). The CDR3 consists of 14 residues. Germline V gives CDR1 MNHEY, CDR2 SVGEGT. V was pared by 7 bases and J by 2 bases, with 15 bases between. CDR3 sequence: CASIKTQGTYEQYF. CDR3 sequence (DNA): TGTGCCAGCATCAAAACCCAGGGTACCTACGAGCAGTACTTC.

The chain couples TRBV24-1 to TRBJ2-5, with 8 bases identical to TRBD2. Trimming removed 7 bases from V and 4 bases from J; junction bases left unmatched: 7. The CDR3 consists of 14 residues. Germline V gene lookup returns CDR1 KGHDR and CDR2 SFDVKD. The CDR3 nucleotides read TGTGCCACCAGGGGAGCGGGAGTGGGAGAGACCCAGTACTTC. Protein product: CATRGAGVGETQYF.

Many counts were recorded for this clonotype. The chain combines TRBV6-6 with TRBJ2-1, with D tentatively TRBD2 (6 bases). V was pared by 8 bases and J by 10 bases, with 9 bases between. Per the germline V gene, CDR1 is MNHNY and CDR2 is SVGAGI (reference sequence). The CDR3 sequence is 10 residues long. CDR3 DNA: TGTGCCAGCGGGGACTCGGAGCAGTTCTTC. Protein product: CASGDSEQFF.

This clonotype was picked up many times. This chain uses TRBV20-1 with TRBJ1-5; 7 bases line up with TRBD1. Per germline, CDR1 DFQATT and CDR2 SNEGSKA (reference sequence). The V segment lost 1 base and the J segment 7 bases; nucleotides outside the gene matches: 4. The CDR3 is made up of 13 amino acids. The DNA of the CDR3 is TGCAGTGCTAGAGGACAGGGCGGGCAGCCCCAGCATTTT. This gives the protein CSARGQGGQPQHF.

This clonotype was seen ten or more times. CDR3 amino acids: CASSFGLTSTDTQYF. The CDR3 coding sequence is TGTGCCAGCAGCTTCGGGCTAACTAGCACAGATACGCAGTATTTT. The V gene is TRBV11-3, the J gene TRBJ2-3; D is unresolved. Germline V lookup: CDR1 SGHNT, CDR2 YENEEA. Trimming removed 3 bases at V and 0 bases at J, with 10 bases between. This CDR3 is built from 15 residues.

The V call is TRBV29-1, the J call TRBJ2-2, with TRBD1 matching 9 bases. J was trimmed by 2 bases and V by 6 bases; bases with no gene match: 4. The CDR3 has 14 amino acids. Germline CDR1 is SQVTM and CDR2 is ANQGSEA. The CDR3: CSVTGGLNTGELFF. The CDR3 DNA is TGCAGCGTGACAGGGGGTTTAAACACCGGGGAGCTGTTTTTT.

This clonotype was counted many times. V usage is TRBV7-3 and J usage is TRBJ2-6, with D perhaps given as TRBD1 or TRBD2 (5 bases each). The CDR3 has 17 residues. Germline CDR1 SGHTA, CDR2 FQGTGA. V lost 5 bases to trimming and J lost 0 bases, with 14 bases between them. CDR3 nucleotides: TGTGCCAGCAGCCCGGGACCATTAAACTCTGGGGCCAACGTCCTGACTTTC. Amino acids: CASSPGPLNSGANVLTF.

This clonotype was picked up many times. The CDR3 loop is CASSLDRQVSGNTIYF. In DNA, the CDR3 is TGTGCCAGCAGCTTAGACCGGCAGGTCTCTGGAAACACCATATATTTT. The chain combines TRBV7-9 with TRBJ1-3; no firm D call. CDR3 length equals 16 residues. Trimming stripped 1 base from V and 0 bases from J, with 10 bases between. Germline lookup yields CDR1 SEHNR and CDR2 FQNEAQ (reference sequence). Together with reference TRBV7-9 and TRBJ1-3, the CDR3 gives the full variable domain: DTGVSQNPRHKITKRGQNVTFRCDPISEHNRLYWYRQTLGQGPEFLTYFQNEAQLEKSRLLSDRFSAERPKGSFSTLEIQRTEQGDSAMYLCASSLDRQVSGNTIYFGEGSWLTVV.

This clonotype was recorded only once. A much larger clone differs by one base, so this may be a read error. The chain uses TRBV5-4 and TRBJ2-1; D remains unclear. The CDR3 totals 16 residues. The germline gives CDR1 SGHNT, CDR2 YYREEE (reference sequence). Trimming left V 2 bases short and J 5 bases short, with 17 bases between. The CDR3 DNA sequence: TGTGCCAGCAGCTTACCCCCCGGGCAAAGTCACAATGAGCAGTTCTTC. This translates into CASSLPPGQSHNEQFF.

This chain joins TRBV11-3 and TRBJ2-6; unclear D gene. V gave up 7 bases and J gave up 4 bases, with 14 bases separating them. Germline V gene sequence: CDR1 SGHNT, CDR2 YENEEA. The CDR3 spans 15 residues. The CDR3, as DNA: TGTGCCAGCAATAAAGGCGGAAACGGGGCCAACGTCCTGACTTTC. It translates to CASNKGGNGANVLTF.

This clonotype was picked up many times. The J gene is TRBJ2-7, the V gene TRBV29-1; D remains unclear. This CDR3 comprises 14 residues. Trimming pared 6 bases from V and 0 bases from J, leaving 15 bases between. Germline lookup yields CDR1 SQVTM and CDR2 ANQGSEA. CDR3 nucleotides: TGCAGCGTCGCCGTCGGTCAGACCTCCTACGAGCAGTACTTC. It encodes CSVAVGQTSYEQYF.

This clonotype was picked up many times. The V and J genes are TRBV12-3 or TRBV12-4 and TRBJ2-1, with a possible D match to TRBD2 (6 bases). Between the trimmed V and J ends, which lost 1 base and 6 bases, there was a span of 13 bases. This CDR3 has 15 residues. The chain's CDR3 is CASSLGGARGNEQFF. CDR3 sequence (DNA): TGTGCCAGCAGTTTAGGCGGGGCGAGGGGCAATGAGCAGTTCTTC.

The chain uses TRBV19 and TRBJ2-7, with D possibly being TRBD2 (5 bases). Germline CDR1 LNHDA, CDR2 SQIVND (reference sequence). CDR3 length: 14 amino acids. Trimming removed 5 bases from V and 6 bases from J, with 17 bases in between. CDR3 protein: CASSEDREGREQYF. CDR3 DNA: TGTGCCAGTAGTGAGGACCGGGAAGGACGCGAGCAGTACTTC. Full variable domain (outside the CDR3, taken from reference TRBV19 and TRBJ2-7): DGGITQSPKYLFRKEGQNVTLSCEQNLNHDAMYWYRQDPGQGLRLIYYSQIVNDFQKGDIAEGYSVSREKKESFPLTVTSAQKNPTAFYLCASSEDREGREQYFGPGTRLTVT.

The chain carries TRBV7-9 and TRBJ2-2, with TRBD2 as a possible D gene (5 bases). Germline CDR1 is SEHNR and CDR2 is FQNEAQ (reference sequence). The CDR3 sequence is 13 residues long. V was shortened by 11 bases and J by 7 bases, with 17 bases between the two germline ends. The CDR3 spells CAGGLARLGELFF. CDR3 sequence (DNA): TGTGCCGGCGGCTTAGCGCGCCTCGGGGAGCTGTTTTTT. Looking up the rest from reference TRBV7-9 and TRBJ2-2 gives the full variable domain: DTGVSQNPRHKITKRGQNVTFRCDPISEHNRLYWYRQTLGQGPEFLTYFQNEAQLEKSRLLSDRFSAERPKGSFSTLEIQRTEQGDSAMYLCAGGLARLGELFFGEGSRLTVL.

This clonotype came up a few times. A much larger clone sits a single nucleotide away, making a read error possible. This sequence joins TRBV12-5 and TRBJ2-7, with TRBD2 identical over 11 bases. The length of the CDR3 is 17 residues. The germline gives CDR1 LGHNT, CDR2 FRNRAP. J lost 0 bases, V lost 3 bases, and 7 bases had no gene match. In DNA form, the CDR3 reads TGTGCTAGTGGTTTCTTTCCTAGCGGGGGGAGCTCCTACGAGCAGTACTTC. This gives the protein CASGFFPSGGSSYEQYF. Combining the CDR3 with reference TRBV12-5 and TRBJ2-7 gives the whole variable domain DARVTQTPRHKVTEMGQEVTMRCQPILGHNTVFWYRQTMMQGLELLAYFRNRAPLDDSGMPKDRFSAEMPDATLATLKIQPSEPRDSAVYFCASGFFPSGGSSYEQYFGPGTRLTVT.

With respect to this clonotype: An end of the junction differs from the germline gene, which may be a read error. The rearrangement uses TRBV20-1 and TRBJ1-5; possibly TRBD1 for D (5 bases). Germline lookup yields CDR1 DFQATT and CDR2 SNEGSKA (reference sequence). The length of the CDR3 is 14 residues. In nucleotides, the CDR3 is TGCGGTGCTAGGGGACCAGGAGTAAATCAGCCCCAGCATTTT. Translation gives CGARGPGVNQPQHF.

This clonotype was detected only once. The gene calls are TRBV29-1 and TRBJ1-2; 7 bases are shared with TRBD1. Germline-derived CDR1 and CDR2 are SQVTM and ANQGSEA. The CDR3 is 12 residues long. CDR3 in DNA: TGCAGTGAAGGGGGCGCCCACGGGGGCTACACCTTC. Amino acids: CSEGGAHGGYTF.

The table lists this clonotype with a few counts. Possible read error: a much larger clone is one base away. The chain recombines TRBV9 with TRBJ1-2; D is unresolved. The V gene's germline CDR1 is SGDLS and CDR2 YYNGEE. This CDR3 is 15 amino acids long. CDR3 in DNA: TGTGCCAGCAGCGTAGATTGGGCGGCAGGAGGTGGCTCCACCTTC. It yields the protein CASSVDWAAGGGSTF.

The CDR3: CASSRVSGTDTQYF. CDR3 in DNA: TGCGCCAGCAGCCGAGTTAGCGGGACAGATACGCAGTATTTT. V and J are TRBV4-3 and TRBJ2-3; 7 nucleotides line up with TRBD2. This CDR3 spans 14 amino acids. Per the germline V gene, CDR1 is LGHNA and CDR2 is YSLEER. V was pared by 4 bases and J by 3 bases, with 4 bases of the junction left unmatched.

This clonotype was recorded a few times. An end of the junction differs from the germline gene, which may be a read error. The V gene is TRBV6-5, the J gene TRBJ1-5, with D maybe TRBD1 (6 bases). This CDR3 region has 15 residues. CDR1 MNHEY and CDR2 SVGAGI come from the germline V gene. The CDR3 DNA is TGTGCCAGCAGTCACTCAGGGGTAGGCAATCAGCCCCAGCATTTT. Translation gives CASSHSGVGNQPQHF.

The V and J genes are TRBV11-1 and TRBJ2-7; 7 bases line up with TRBD2. This CDR3 comprises 17 residues. Germline CDR1 and CDR2: SGHAT and FQDESV (reference sequence). J gave up 0 bases and V 4 bases, and 12 bases lay outside the gene matches. CDR3 sequence: CASSSPMGGGFSYEQYF. The CDR3 region has the DNA TGTGCCAGCAGCTCTCCTATGGGGGGGGGGTTCTCCTACGAGCAGTACTTC.

This rearrangement joins TRBV5-6 to TRBJ2-2; 12 bases line up with TRBD2. V lost 4 bases and J lost 4; bases outside the gene matches: 5. The CDR3 loop spans 16 amino acids. CDR1 is SGHDT, CDR2 YYEEEE, per germline. CDR3 sequence reads: CASSLGLAGSTGELFF. Written as DNA, the CDR3 is TGTGCCAGCAGCCTAGGACTAGCGGGATCCACCGGGGAGCTGTTTTTT.

This clonotype was detected ten times or more. The CDR3 protein is CSAERGDEKLFF. CDR3 sequence (DNA): TGCAGTGCTGAGCGGGGGGACGAAAAACTGTTTTTT. The chain has TRBV20-1 and TRBJ1-4, with D possibly being TRBD1 (5 bases). Germline V lookup: CDR1 DFQATT, CDR2 SNEGSKA (reference sequence). V was cut by 5 bases and J by 8 bases, with 12 bases left in between. This CDR3 is built from 12 residues.

This clonotype was seen a handful of times. V is TRBV2 and J is TRBJ1-6, with D unresolved. Germline V CDR1 and CDR2: SNHLY, FYNNEI. This CDR3 has 14 amino acids. Trimming took 7 bases from V and 9 from J, leaving 16 bases between them. The CDR3 reads CASTSRVIGSPLHF. The CDR3 nucleotides are TGTGCCAGCACATCGAGAGTAATAGGTTCACCCCTCCACTTT.

Ten or more counts support this clonotype. This chain uses TRBV20-1 with TRBJ2-3, with D perhaps being TRBD1 or TRBD2 (5 bases each). Looked up from germline, CDR1 is DFQATT and CDR2 is SNEGSKA (reference sequence). Deletions cut 1 base from V and 2 bases from J, with 16 bases between. The CDR3 contains 16 residues. CDR3 protein: CSARVAVGGVTDTQYF. In DNA form, the CDR3 reads TGCAGTGCTAGAGTCGCGGTTGGGGGAGTCACAGATACGCAGTATTTT.

This clonotype was detected ten times or more. This chain connects TRBV12-3 or TRBV12-4 to TRBJ1-5; perhaps TRBD1 as D (5 bases). The CDR3 has 17 amino acids. The germline V and J ends were trimmed by 7 bases and 1 base, with 20 bases remaining between them. DNA of the CDR3: TGTGCCAGCACTTTCCCCGGGCCTCAGGGAAGCAATCAGCCCCAGCATTTT. This translates into CASTFPGPQGSNQPQHF.